The rows below give T cell receptor beta chains drawn from one sample of a study of shared clonotypes between healthy human individuals. The method was immunoSEQ multiplex PCR; TCRdb's version includes in-frame clones alone and lacks a portion of them. The profile shows approximately 2,300,000 clones, roughly 90% of them singletons. Sequenced input: naive CD4+ T cells from PBMCs. The receptors stem from a man aged 18 to 35 in good health. Some clones in this sample may be carry-over from other donors' samples. Each CDR3 is given with its conserved first and last residue. D genes are given only for firm matches. The listing skips clone size in some rows; elsewhere it reads once, few, many or a size class.

-,TRBJ1-2,TRBV7-9,-,16,CASSLWGGRSLDVYTF,TGTGCCAGCAGCTTATGGGGTGGACGGTCCTTGGATGTCTACACCTTC
-,TRBJ1-2,TRBV6-5,-,15,CASSYSPEPNYGYTF,TGTGCCAGCAGTTACTCTCCGGAGCCTAACTATGGCTACACCTTC
-,TRBJ2-7,TRBV6-1,TRBD1,18,CASSGVTSFRDRTYEQYF,TGTGCCAGCAGTGGGGTTACCTCCTTCCGGGACAGGACCTACGAGCAGTACTTC
-,TRBJ1-5,TRBV28,-,15,CASSQGGFSNQPQHF,TGTGCCAGCAGTCAAGGGGGGTTTAGCAATCAGCCCCAGCATTTT
-,TRBJ2-7,TRBV28,TRBD2,13,CASSLGGGYEQYF,TGTGCCAGCAGTTTAGGGGGAGGGTACGAGCAGTACTTC
-,TRBJ1-2,TRBV4-3,-,15,CASSQDRVGGYGYTF,TGCGCCAGCAGCCAGGACAGAGTAGGAGGCTATGGCTACACCTTC
-,TRBJ2-3,TRBV2,-,14,CASSLSLADDTQYF,TGTGCCAGCAGTCTATCGCTAGCTGATGATACGCAGTATTTT
-,TRBJ2-5,TRBV28,TRBD1,16,CASTETGDTNGETQYF,TGTGCCAGCACCGAAACAGGGGACACAAATGGGGAGACCCAGTACTTC
few,TRBJ2-1,TRBV7-2,TRBD1,15,CASSLVVRGHGEQFF,TGTGCCAGCAGCTTAGTTGTCAGGGGGCATGGTGAGCAGTTCTTC
-,TRBJ2-3,TRBV7-9,TRBD1,16,CASSLGRDRGTDTQYF,TGTGCCAGCAGCTTAGGAAGGGACAGGGGCACAGATACGCAGTATTTT
once,TRBJ1-1,TRBV4-3,-,13,CASSQSRFTEAFF,TGCGCCAGCAGCCAAAGTCGGTTCACTGAAGCTTTCTTT
-,TRBJ1-2,TRBV5-6,TRBD1,15,CASSFQGAQDYGYTF,TGTGCCAGCAGCTTTCAGGGGGCCCAGGACTATGGCTACACCTTC
-,TRBJ2-1,TRBV28,TRBD1,16,CASSTRTGHSYNEQFF,TGTGCCAGCAGTACCCGGACAGGGCACTCCTACAATGAGCAGTTCTTC
-,TRBJ1-3,TRBV9,-,14,CASSSQSSGNTIYF,TGTGCCAGCAGCTCCCAGAGCTCTGGAAACACCATATATTTT
-,TRBJ1-2,TRBV28,-,15,CASSLYGSRFYGYTF,TGTGCCAGCAGTTTATATGGCAGCAGATTCTATGGCTACACCTTC
once,TRBJ2-3,TRBV6-1,-,15,CASSAGQYPTDTQYF,TGTGCCAGCAGTGCGGGGCAGTATCCCACAGATACGCAGTATTTT
-,TRBJ2-7,TRBV7-7,-,11,CASSRHREQYF,TGTGCCAGCAGCCGCCACCGAGAGCAGTACTTC
once,TRBJ2-7,TRBV11-2,TRBD1,15,CASSLPGQLRYEQYF,TGTGCCAGCAGCTTACCGGGACAGTTACGCTACGAGCAGTACTTC
-,TRBJ2-3,TRBV11-2,-,15,CASRPYFPGGDTQYF,TGTGCCAGCAGGCCGTACTTTCCCGGGGGCGATACGCAGTATTTT
-,TRBJ1-2,TRBV28,-,14,CASSLEAGSYGYTF,TGTGCCAGCAGTTTAGAAGCAGGTTCCTATGGCTACACCTTC
once,TRBJ2-7,TRBV11-1,-,15,CASSLEQGPWDEQYF,TGTGCCAGCAGCTTAGAACAGGGACCTTGGGACGAGCAGTACTTC
once,TRBJ2-1,TRBV6-6,TRBD2,14,CASSYPGGFNEQFF,TGTGCCAGCAGTTACCCGGGAGGCTTCAATGAGCAGTTCTTC
-,TRBJ2-7,TRBV5-1,TRBD2,16,CASSTGTSGSWDEQYF,TGCGCCAGCAGCACCGGGACTAGCGGGAGCTGGGACGAGCAGTACTTC
-,TRBJ2-2,TRBV5-1,-,15,CASSARDTLTGELFF,TGCGCCAGCTCCGCCCGGGATACCCTCACCGGGGAGCTGTTTTTT
-,TRBJ1-1,TRBV28,-,12,CASSLRDSEAFF,TGTGCCAGCAGTTTACGCGACAGTGAAGCTTTCTTT
once,TRBJ2-2,TRBV7-3,TRBD2,14,CASSPGLSTGELFF,TGTGCCAGCAGCCCGGGACTATCCACCGGGGAGCTGTTTTTT
-,TRBJ2-3,TRBV9,-,14,CASRRGLGTDTQYF,TGTGCCAGCAGAAGGGGGTTAGGCACAGATACGCAGTATTTT
-,TRBJ2-7,TRBV28,TRBD2,15,CASSFSVSGTREQYF,TGTGCCAGCAGTTTCTCCGTTAGCGGGACCCGGGAGCAGTACTTC
-,TRBJ1-3,TRBV7-2,-,15,CASSLVSQTLGTIYF,TGTGCCAGCAGCTTAGTTTCCCAGACCTTAGGCACCATATATTTT
-,TRBJ2-7,TRBV11-2,TRBD2,12,CASSQRGYEQYF,TGTGCCAGCAGCCAGCGGGGCTACGAGCAGTACTTC
-,TRBJ2-7,TRBV15,-,15,CATSRDRSSSYEQYF,TGTGCCACCAGCAGAGATCGTTCCAGCTCCTACGAGCAGTACTTC
-,TRBJ1-2,TRBV28,-,14,CASSLSTGIYGYTF,TGTGCCAGCAGTTTATCCACAGGGATCTATGGCTACACCTTC
-,TRBJ1-5,TRBV5-1,-,14,CASSPDGPKQPQHF,TGCGCCAGCAGCCCGGACGGGCCAAAGCAGCCCCAGCATTTT
once,TRBJ1-4,TRBV4-1,-,15,CASSPHRATNEKLFF,TGCGCCAGCAGCCCGCACAGGGCCACTAATGAAAAACTGTTTTTT
-,TRBJ2-7,TRBV15,-,15,CATSRGPGGANEQYF,TGTGCCACCAGCAGAGGCCCAGGCGGAGCTAACGAGCAGTACTTC
-,TRBJ1-4,TRBV6-6,-,14,CASSLGTTNEKLFF,TGTGCCAGCAGTTTGGGTACAACTAATGAAAAACTGTTTTTT
-,TRBJ2-1,TRBV4-3,TRBD1,14,CASSRGQGRNEQFF,TGCGCCAGCAGCCGCGGACAGGGGAGGAATGAGCAGTTCTTC
-,TRBJ2-5,TRBV28,TRBD2,17,CASSPPRGEGSEETQYF,TGTGCCAGCAGTCCACCTCGGGGGGAGGGTAGTGAGGAGACCCAGTACTTC
-,TRBJ2-5,TRBV23-1,-,15,CASSDLLEGEETQYF,TGCGCCAGCAGTGACTTACTCGAGGGGGAGGAGACCCAGTACTTC
-,TRBJ1-1,TRBV5-1,TRBD1,16,CASSIHTGGVYTEAFF,TGCGCCAGCAGCATACATACAGGGGGCGTCTACACTGAAGCTTTCTTT
-,TRBJ1-2,TRBV7-2,-,13,CASSQQLYYGYTF,TGTGCCAGCAGCCAACAGTTGTACTATGGCTACACCTTC
-,TRBJ2-5,TRBV5-1,-,14,CASRMGLYQETQYF,TGCGCCAGCAGAATGGGTTTGTACCAAGAGACCCAGTACTTC
-,TRBJ2-5,TRBV20-1,-,10,CSKGRETQYF,TGCAGTAAGGGACGCGAGACCCAGTACTTC
-,TRBJ2-7,TRBV6-6,-,13,CASSYTRGYEQYF,TGTGCCAGCAGTTACACTAGGGGCTACGAGCAGTACTTC
once,TRBJ2-7,TRBV15,TRBD2,15,CATSREAGATYEQYF,TGTGCCACCAGCAGAGAGGCGGGAGCTACCTACGAGCAGTACTTC
once,TRBJ1-1,TRBV6-5,-,14,CASRLDRRGTEAFF,TGTGCCAGCAGATTAGACAGAAGGGGCACTGAAGCTTTCTTT
-,TRBJ2-5,TRBV30,-,15,CAWSSYSPRTPRWNF,TGTGCCTGGAGTTCCTACTCCCCTCGGACTCCCCGGTGGAACTTC
-,TRBJ2-3,TRBV7-6,-,16,CASSLDAAGGTDTQYF,TGTGCCAGCAGCTTAGATGCGGCAGGGGGCACAGATACGCAGTATTTT
-,TRBJ1-1,TRBV19,-,17,CASSIDRMSTGNTEAFF,TGTGCCAGTAGTATAGATCGTATGAGTACAGGGAACACTGAAGCTTTCTTT
-,TRBJ2-3,TRBV18,-,16,CASSPSLATSTDTQYF,TGTGCCAGCTCACCATCTCTAGCAACTAGCACAGATACGCAGTATTTT
-,TRBJ1-5,TRBV28,-,17,CASSQPGPLRHNQPQHF,TGTGCCAGCAGTCAACCGGGGCCCCTACGCCACAATCAGCCCCAGCATTTT
-,TRBJ1-1,TRBV6-5,-,16,CASSYSPRTVNTEAFF,TGTGCCAGCAGTTACAGCCCCCGGACAGTGAACACTGAAGCTTTCTTT
once,TRBJ2-7,TRBV4-2,-,16,CASSQAPGTSSYEQYF,TGTGCCAGCAGCCAAGCTCCCGGTACCAGCTCCTACGAGCAGTACTTC
-,TRBJ2-3,TRBV21-1,-,16,CASSKGLAGVHGTQYF,TGTGCCAGCAGCAAAGGACTAGCGGGAGTGCATGGTACGCAGTATTTT